A single sample gave rise to the 26 T cell receptor beta chains below, sequenced in a study of molecular identifiers for immune sequencing clone quantification. TCRdb re-called the PCR reads with MiXCR, one entry per CDR3 protein. This table holds over 550,000 distinct CDR3 sequences, around 25% found once. Sequenced material: naive CD8+ T cells from blood, with Jurkat cell RNA spiked in. The subset: FACS-sorted CD8+CD4-CCR7+CD45RA+ naive T cells. Receptor source: a human donor in good health. Some libraries in this study had Jurkat cell RNA spiked in.

Worth noting for this clonotype: A much larger clone is a single base away; this may be a read error. The rearrangement joins TRBV7-9 to TRBJ1-1; D perhaps matches TRBD1 (5 bases). Germline V CDR1 and CDR2: SEHNR, FQNEAQ (reference sequence). With 2 bases removed from V and 10 bases from J, the gap between germline ends came to 14 bases. CDR3 length: 13 residues. The CDR3 spells CASSLRAGLLAFF. The CDR3 DNA follows: TGTGCCAGCAGCTTAAGGGCGGGGCTGCTAGCTTTCTTT.

Note on this clonotype: One base away lies a much larger clone, so this may be a sequencing read error. V is TRBV12-3 or TRBV12-4 and J is TRBJ2-3; D is possibly TRBD1 or TRBD2 (5 bases each). This CDR3 spans 14 amino acids. The CDR3 is CASSWTGLTDAQYF. Here the CDR3 DNA reads TGTGCCAGCAGTTGGACCGGACTGACAGATGCGCAGTATTTT.

This clonotype was seen ten or more times. The chain has TRBV7-9 and TRBJ2-2, with 7 bases aligning to TRBD2. This CDR3 has 13 residues. V lost 5 bases and J lost 7; bases outside the gene matches: 4. Germline CDR1 is SEHNR and CDR2 is FQNEAQ (reference sequence). CDR3 region: CASSPREVGELFF. Here the CDR3 DNA reads TGTGCCAGCAGCCCCCGGGAGGTCGGGGAGCTGTTTTTT.

As concerns this clonotype: The CDR3 does not close with the conserved phenylalanine or tryptophan, likely indicating a read error. The CDR3 here is CASSIVHTRTDTQYV. CDR3 DNA sequence: TGTGCCAGTAGTATAGTGCATACTCGCACAGATACGCAGTATGTT. The chain uses TRBV19 and TRBJ2-3; D not resolved. The CDR3 runs 15 residues. Trimming removed 1 base from V and 1 base from J, with 9 bases in between. CDR1 LNHDA and CDR2 SQIVND come from the germline V gene (reference sequence).

In DNA, the CDR3 is TGCGCCAGCAGCCAACAGGGGACGGGTCAGCCCCAGCATTTT. It encodes CASSQQGTGQPQHF. This chain links TRBV4-1 with TRBJ1-5; a possible D gene is TRBD1 (6 bases). The germline V gene has CDR1 MGHRA and CDR2 YSYEKL. V gave up 2 bases and J gave up 6 bases, with 11 bases separating them. The CDR3 totals 14 residues.

The J gene is TRBJ2-2, the V gene TRBV14, with 9 bases fitting TRBD1. CDR1 and CDR2 (germline): SGHDN, FVKESK. This CDR3 region has 16 residues. Trimming at V came to 0 bases and at J to 5 bases, leaving 4 bases not matched to a gene. The CDR3 DNA follows: TGTGCCAGCAGCCAAGATGACAGGGGGACTACCGGGGAGCTGTTTTTT. Its protein product is CASSQDDRGTTGELFF.

This clonotype showed up just a few times. Here the CDR3 DNA reads TGTGCCAGCAGTGAGCCCCCTCCCAGTAGGAGATACAATGAGCAGTTCTTC. Its protein product is CASSEPPPSRRYNEQFF. The chain employs TRBV2 and TRBJ2-1; unclear D gene. This CDR3 region has 17 residues. The V end lost 3 bases, the J end lost 4 bases, and 19 bases lay between the germline ends. Germline-derived CDR1 and CDR2 are SNHLY and FYNNEI.

This clonotype was observed many times. The J gene is TRBJ2-7, the V gene TRBV7-8; TRBD1 matches 7 bases. The CDR3 runs 15 residues. Trimming at V came to 5 bases and at J to 2 bases, leaving 9 bases not matched to a gene. Germline values: CDR1 SGHVS, CDR2 FQNEAQ. The CDR3 DNA reads TGTGCCAGCAGCCATCTGGGGACAGAGCCCTACGAGCAGTACTTC. Its protein is CASSHLGTEPYEQYF.

As to this clonotype: A much larger clone lies one base from this, so it may be a read error. The chain recombines TRBV4-2 with TRBJ1-5, with D perhaps TRBD1 (6 bases). CDR3 length: 16 residues. Germline CDR1 LGHNA, CDR2 YNFKEQ. The germline V and J ends were trimmed by 0 bases and 6 bases, with 15 bases remaining between them. The CDR3 loop reads CASSQDFTGRSQPQHF. CDR3 sequence (DNA): TGTGCCAGCAGCCAAGATTTTACAGGGAGGAGTCAGCCCCAGCATTTT.

This clonotype showed up just once. V and J are TRBV19 and TRBJ1-1, with TRBD1 as a possible D gene (5 bases). Germline V gives CDR1 LNHDA, CDR2 SQIVND (reference sequence). The length of the CDR3 is 13 residues. V was shortened by 4 bases and J by 7 bases, with 13 bases between the two germline ends. The CDR3, as DNA: TGTGCCAGTAGTACAGTGGGGCACTTTGAAGCTTTCTTT. Translated, it gives CASSTVGHFEAFF.

Worth noting for this clonotype: A much more abundant neighbour one base away suggests this may be a read error. The chain links TRBV4-1 to TRBJ1-5, with a possible D match to TRBD1 (5 bases). This CDR3 contains 15 residues. The V end was cut by 3 bases, the J end by 5 bases, with 14 bases between. Germline CDR1 and CDR2: MGHRA and YSYEKL. As DNA, the CDR3 is TGCGCCAGCAGCCACCAGGACAAGAGGGATCAGCCCCAGCATTTT. Protein: CASSHQDKRDQPQHF.

This clonotype has just a few counts. The chain combines TRBV5-1 with TRBJ2-1; D remains unclear. The CDR3 totals 15 residues. The germline CDR1 and CDR2 sequences are SGHRS and YFSETQ. V dropped 5 bases and J dropped 0 bases, with 12 bases sitting between them. CDR3 protein: CASSADSRSYNEQFF. The DNA of the CDR3 is TGCGCCAGCAGTGCTGACTCCCGCTCCTACAATGAGCAGTTCTTC.

This chain connects TRBV7-9 to TRBJ2-1; the D is unclear. Trimming pared 1 base from V and 8 bases from J, leaving 12 bases between. The germline V gene encodes CDR1 SEHNR and CDR2 FQNEAQ (reference sequence). This CDR3 has 14 amino acids. CDR3 protein: CASSLVANSDEQFF. The CDR3 nucleotides are TGTGCCAGCAGCTTAGTGGCTAATTCGGATGAGCAGTTCTTC.

This sequence joins TRBV11-2 and TRBJ2-6, with TRBD1 matching 7 bases. Germline V CDR1 and CDR2: SGHAT, FQNNGV. V shed 4 bases and J 2 bases; nucleotides not matched to a gene: 14. The CDR3 has 19 residues. The CDR3 nucleotides are TGTGCCAGCAGCTCAGTACGCACAGGGGAAGGTCCTGGGGCCAACGTCCTGACTTTC. Translation gives CASSSVRTGEGPGANVLTF.

With respect to this clonotype: A much larger clone is a single base away; this may be a read error. The conserved final phenylalanine or tryptophan is absent from the CDR3, which likely points to a read error. This rearrangement joins TRBV28 to TRBJ2-7; no clear D. The CDR3 extends over 14 amino acids. Trimming took 7 bases from V and 2 from J, leaving 15 bases between them. Germline V gives CDR1 MDHEN, CDR2 SYDVKM. Written as DNA, the CDR3 is TGTGCCAGCACCTCACGACGGAGTCCCTACGAGCAGTACTAC. It specifies CASTSRRSPYEQYY.

Turning to this clonotype: Just one base apart from a much larger clone, this may be a read error. This sequence joins TRBV2 and TRBJ2-2; 8 bases align to TRBD2. V gave up 6 bases and J gave up 9 bases; unmatched junction bases: 12. CDR3 length: 15 residues. CDR1 SNHLY and CDR2 FYNNEI come from the germline V gene. The CDR3 sequence is CASRKSGGPSWELFF. The DNA for the CDR3 is TGTGCCAGCAGAAAATCGGGGGGGCCGTCCTGGGAGCTGTTTTTT.

This clonotype was observed at least ten times. The chain couples TRBV7-2 to TRBJ2-3; possibly TRBD1 or TRBD2 for D (5 bases each). The germline CDR1 and CDR2 sequences are SGHTA and FQGNSA. V lost 5 bases and J 5 bases, leaving 17 bases between the germline ends. The CDR3 covers 15 residues. CDR3 nucleotide sequence: TGTGCCAGCAGCCCCCACCCCCGGGACCTAGATACGCAGTATTTT. It specifies CASSPHPRDLDTQYF. Filled out from reference TRBV7-2 and TRBJ2-3, the complete variable domain reads GAGVSQSPSNKVTEKGKDVELRCDPISGHTALYWYRQSLGQGLEFLIYFQGNSAPDKSGLPSDRFSAERTGGSVSTLTIQRTQQEDSAVYLCASSPHPRDLDTQYFGPGTRLTVL.

Only a few counts were recorded for this clonotype. The chain combines TRBV13 with TRBJ2-1; TRBD1 matches 7 bases. Germline lookup yields CDR1 PRHDT and CDR2 FYEKMQ (reference sequence). The trim removed 5 bases at V and 1 base at J, leaving 11 bases unmatched. The CDR3 extends over 17 amino acids. CDR3 sequence: CASSPNPGTESYNEQFF. The DNA for the CDR3 is TGTGCCAGCAGCCCTAACCCGGGGACAGAGTCCTACAATGAGCAGTTCTTC.

This clonotype has more than one count but fewer than ten. V gene TRBV6-2 or TRBV6-3 combines with J gene TRBJ2-2; 10 bases are a match to TRBD2. This CDR3 is 19 amino acids long. Germline V gives CDR1 MNHEY, CDR2 SVGEGT. Germline trimming cut 2 bases from V and 1 base from J; bases unmatched to any gene: 10. CDR3 region: CASSYGLAGAIENTGELFF. The CDR3 DNA is TGTGCCAGCAGTTACGGGCTAGCGGGAGCGATCGAGAACACCGGGGAGCTGTTTTTT.

The V gene is TRBV24-1, the J gene TRBJ2-7; no definite D call. In germline, CDR1 is KGHDR, CDR2 SFDVKD. The CDR3 loop spans 12 amino acids. V gave up 3 bases and J gave up 3 bases, with 5 bases separating them. The CDR3 is CATSDRNYEQYF. For the CDR3, the DNA is TGTGCCACCAGTGATAGGAACTACGAGCAGTACTTC.

This clonotype was observed a few times. The V call is TRBV6-2 or TRBV6-3, the J call TRBJ1-3, with D unclear. Germline values: CDR1 MNHEY, CDR2 SVGEGT. This CDR3 contains 15 residues. V lost 0 bases and J lost 0, with 6 bases in between. The CDR3 bases are TGTGCCAGCAGTTACTCGTCAGACTCTGGAAACACCATATATTTT. Encoded protein: CASSYSSDSGNTIYF.

Regarding this clonotype: At one of its ends the junction is not consistent with the germline gene, which may arise from a read error. The V call is TRBV6-6, the J call TRBJ2-2; a weak D match, TRBD1 (5 bases). This CDR3 is built from 17 residues. Germline loops: CDR1 MNHNY, CDR2 SVGAGI (reference sequence). The CDR3: CASSRPPGLEDTWELFF. CDR3 DNA sequence: TGTGCCAGCAGTCGCCCCCCGGGCCTAGAGGACACCTGGGAGCTGTTTTTT.

This clonotype was counted many times. The rearrangement uses TRBV2 and TRBJ1-5; D gene uncertain. This CDR3 contains 12 residues. With 3 bases removed from V and 6 bases from J, the gap between germline ends came to 6 bases. Germline V CDR1 and CDR2: SNHLY, FYNNEI. The CDR3 DNA sequence: TGTGCCAGCAGTGAGTTACCTCAGCCCCAGCATTTT. Protein: CASSELPQPQHF.

This clonotype turned up a few times. V usage is TRBV4-2 and J usage is TRBJ2-1, with D perhaps matching TRBD1 or TRBD2 (7 bases each). Germline assignment: CDR1 LGHNA and CDR2 YNFKEQ. V gave up 3 bases and J gave up 2 bases, with 26 bases separating them. CDR3 length: 20 residues. The DNA for the CDR3 is TGTGCCAGCAGCCAGGGCGGGGGACAGAGTTCTCAGAAGACCTACAATGAGCAGTTCTTC. Protein: CASSQGGGQSSQKTYNEQFF.

The sample holds many counts of this clonotype. V usage is TRBV4-3 and J usage is TRBJ2-1; 12 bases agree with TRBD2. The CDR3 extends over 16 amino acids. J was trimmed by 6 bases and V by 0 bases; bases with no gene match: 3. Germline V gene data show CDR1 as LGHNA and CDR2 as YSLEER. CDR3 amino acids: CASSQDRTSGANEQFF. The CDR3 DNA reads as TGCGCCAGCAGCCAAGATAGGACTAGCGGGGCCAATGAGCAGTTCTTC.

As to this clonotype: At one end, the junction sequence differs from germline, possibly due to a read error. V and J are TRBV7-2 and TRBJ2-1; 9 nucleotides align to TRBD2. Per germline, CDR1 SGHTA and CDR2 FQGNSA. The CDR3 sequence is 19 residues long. CDR3 sequence (DNA): TGTGCCAGCAGCAGTTTCTCCATCGTTAGCGGGGGCCTCTACGATGAGCAGTTCTTC. Translation: CASSSFSIVSGGLYDEQFF.